A selection of T cell receptor beta chains follows, all from one sample in a study of T cells after yellow fever vaccination. TCRdb used MiXCR to reprocess the 5' RACE reads, holding one entry per CDR3 protein. The table includes under 700,000 distinct CDR3 sequences, roughly 17% detected once. Source: PBMCs, taken less than 6 days after the first yellow fever vaccination. Receptor source: a man between 18 and 35 years old who received the YFV17D yellow fever vaccine. CDR3s include the opening cysteine and the closing phenylalanine or tryptophan. The order of the fields is CDR3 length, J gene, D gene, clone size, V gene, CDR3 DNA, CDR3 protein. The D gene is left open where the match is weak. Size is omitted from some rows. Given values are once, few, many or a class for expanded clones.

CDR3 length: 16
J gene: TRBJ1-4
D gene: TRBD1
clone size: few
V gene: TRBV15
CDR3 DNA: TGTGCCACCAGCAGAGTTTTGGGAGGGGGCTCTGAAAAACTGTTTTTT
CDR3 protein: CATSRVLGGGSEKLFF

CDR3 length: 14
J gene: TRBJ2-3
D gene: TRBD1
clone size: many
V gene: TRBV11-2
CDR3 DNA: TGTGCCAGCAGCCGGGGACAGGGGGCAGATACGCAGTATTTT
CDR3 protein: CASSRGQGADTQYF

CDR3 length: 16
J gene: TRBJ1-6
D gene: TRBD1
clone size: NA
V gene: TRBV6-2/TRBV6-3
CDR3 DNA: TGTGCCAGCAGTCCACGGACAGGAGTGGGTAATTCACCCCTCCACTTT
CDR3 protein: CASSPRTGVGNSPLHF

CDR3 length: 16
J gene: TRBJ2-1
D gene: TRBD2
clone size: few
V gene: TRBV7-2
CDR3 DNA: TGTGCCAGCAGCTTAGCGGTACTAGCGGGTTCCAATGAGCAGTTCTTC
CDR3 protein: CASSLAVLAGSNEQFF

CDR3 length: 15
J gene: TRBJ2-7
D gene: NA
clone size: many
V gene: TRBV5-1
CDR3 DNA: TGCGCCAGCAGCCGTTCAGCGACAGGGACTTACGAGCAGTACTTC
CDR3 protein: CASSRSATGTYEQYF

CDR3 length: 16
J gene: TRBJ2-7
D gene: NA
clone size: NA
V gene: TRBV15
CDR3 DNA: TGTGCCACCAGCAGAGATCTTGCAGGTGGGGATTACGAGCAGTACTTC
CDR3 protein: CATSRDLAGGDYEQYF

CDR3 length: 15
J gene: TRBJ2-7
D gene: TRBD1
clone size: NA
V gene: TRBV27
CDR3 DNA: TGTGCCAGCAGTTCCATCGGGACAGGGTTCTACGAGCAGTACTTC
CDR3 protein: CASSSIGTGFYEQYF

CDR3 length: 14
J gene: TRBJ1-2
D gene: NA
clone size: few
V gene: TRBV6-5
CDR3 DNA: TGTGCCAGCAGTTACTTAGCCAGGGACTATGGCTACACCTTC
CDR3 protein: CASSYLARDYGYTF

CDR3 length: 16
J gene: TRBJ2-2
D gene: NA
clone size: NA
V gene: TRBV4-1
CDR3 DNA: TGCGCCAGCAGCCATTCTGGGGCGGGGTCCTCCGGGGAGCTGTTTTTT
CDR3 protein: CASSHSGAGSSGELFF

CDR3 length: 15
J gene: TRBJ2-5
D gene: TRBD1
clone size: few
V gene: TRBV6-2/TRBV6-3
CDR3 DNA: TGTGCCAGCGGAGCGACAGGGGCGTACCAAGAGACCCAGTACTTC
CDR3 protein: CASGATGAYQETQYF

CDR3 length: 19
J gene: TRBJ2-4
D gene: TRBD2
clone size: few
V gene: TRBV11-2
CDR3 DNA: TGTGCCAGCAGCTTAGTAGGGACTAGCGGGGCGGCGACGTTAAACATTCAGTACTTC
CDR3 protein: CASSLVGTSGAATLNIQYF

CDR3 length: 15
J gene: TRBJ2-6
D gene: NA
clone size: few
V gene: TRBV5-1
CDR3 DNA: TGCGCCAGCAGCCCAGCTTTCTCTGGGGCCAACGTCCTGACTTTC
CDR3 protein: CASSPAFSGANVLTF

CDR3 length: 15
J gene: TRBJ1-2
D gene: NA
clone size: many
V gene: TRBV5-1
CDR3 DNA: TGCGCCAGCAGCTTGGAGCCGGGTTTCAACTATGGCTACACCTTC
CDR3 protein: CASSLEPGFNYGYTF

CDR3 length: 14
J gene: TRBJ1-5
D gene: NA
clone size: NA
V gene: TRBV4-1
CDR3 DNA: TGCGCCAGCAGCCAAGAGGGAATGGATCAGCCCCAGCATTTT
CDR3 protein: CASSQEGMDQPQHF

CDR3 length: 12
J gene: TRBJ1-2
D gene: NA
clone size: few
V gene: TRBV24-1
CDR3 DNA: TGTGCCACCAGTGACTTGGGATATGGCTACACCTTC
CDR3 protein: CATSDLGYGYTF

CDR3 length: 16
J gene: TRBJ2-4
D gene: TRBD1
clone size: NA
V gene: TRBV7-6
CDR3 DNA: TGTGCCAGCAGCTTAGATGCAGGGGGCTCTTGGAACATTCAGTACTTC
CDR3 protein: CASSLDAGGSWNIQYF

CDR3 length: 17
J gene: TRBJ1-4
D gene: TRBD1
clone size: once
V gene: TRBV7-9
CDR3 DNA: TGTGCCAGCAGCTTATATTGGACGGACAGGGGGAATGAAAAACTGTTTTTT
CDR3 protein: CASSLYWTDRGNEKLFF

CDR3 length: 15
J gene: TRBJ1-1
D gene: NA
clone size: few
V gene: TRBV7-9
CDR3 DNA: TGTGCCAGCAGCGATACAAGCGCGGGAAACACTGAAGCTTTCTTT
CDR3 protein: CASSDTSAGNTEAFF

CDR3 length: 11
J gene: TRBJ2-5
D gene: NA
clone size: NA
V gene: TRBV18
CDR3 DNA: TGTGCCAGCTCACCACAACGACAGCAGTACTTC
CDR3 protein: CASSPQRQQYF

CDR3 length: 15
J gene: TRBJ1-2
D gene: TRBD1
clone size: few
V gene: TRBV4-3
CDR3 DNA: TGCGCCAGCAGCCCCCAAACAGGGGTTGGCTATGGCTACACCTTC
CDR3 protein: CASSPQTGVGYGYTF

CDR3 length: 13
J gene: TRBJ2-5
D gene: TRBD2
clone size: NA
V gene: TRBV7-9
CDR3 DNA: TGTGCCAGCAGCTCAGCGGGGAAAGAGACCCAGTACTTC
CDR3 protein: CASSSAGKETQYF

CDR3 length: 15
J gene: TRBJ1-2
D gene: NA
clone size: few
V gene: TRBV5-8
CDR3 DNA: TGTGCCAGCAGCTTGTTGGGCGGGTCTAACTATGGCTACACCTTC
CDR3 protein: CASSLLGGSNYGYTF

CDR3 length: 15
J gene: TRBJ2-2
D gene: TRBD1
clone size: NA
V gene: TRBV2
CDR3 DNA: TGTGCCAGCAAGAGGACAGGGGGTTTAACCGGGGAGCTGTTTTTT
CDR3 protein: CASKRTGGLTGELFF

CDR3 length: 16
J gene: TRBJ2-5
D gene: TRBD2
clone size: NA
V gene: TRBV7-8
CDR3 DNA: TGTGCCAGCAGCATCCGACTAGCGGGGGGACTACGGATCCAGTACTTC
CDR3 protein: CASSIRLAGGLRIQYF

CDR3 length: 14
J gene: TRBJ2-5
D gene: NA
clone size: few
V gene: TRBV5-1
CDR3 DNA: TGCGCCAGCAGCTTGGAAAGGCAGCAAGAGACCCAGTACTTC
CDR3 protein: CASSLERQQETQYF

CDR3 length: 13
J gene: TRBJ1-1
D gene: NA
clone size: NA
V gene: TRBV7-3
CDR3 DNA: TGTGCCAGCAGCTTAACGGGGCAAACCGTAGCTTTCTTT
CDR3 protein: CASSLTGQTVAFF

CDR3 length: 14
J gene: TRBJ1-3
D gene: NA
clone size: NA
V gene: TRBV4-3
CDR3 DNA: TGCGCCAGCAGCCACGAGGTAACCGGAAACACCATATATTTT
CDR3 protein: CASSHEVTGNTIYF

CDR3 length: 16
J gene: TRBJ2-4
D gene: TRBD2
clone size: NA
V gene: TRBV5-1
CDR3 DNA: TGCGCCAGCAGCACCCCTAGCGGGGGTACCAAAAACATTCAGTACTTC
CDR3 protein: CASSTPSGGTKNIQYF

CDR3 length: 13
J gene: TRBJ1-1
D gene: NA
clone size: few
V gene: TRBV20-1
CDR3 DNA: TGCAGTGCTAGAGATCCGGGTAACACTGAAGCTTTCTTT
CDR3 protein: CSARDPGNTEAFF

CDR3 length: 16
J gene: TRBJ2-2
D gene: TRBD2
clone size: few
V gene: TRBV5-4
CDR3 DNA: TGTGCCAGCAGCACTTCCGGGACTAGCGGCACCGGGGAGCTGTTTTTT
CDR3 protein: CASSTSGTSGTGELFF

CDR3 length: 17
J gene: TRBJ2-2
D gene: TRBD2
clone size: many
V gene: TRBV4-3
CDR3 DNA: TGCGCCAGCAGCCAAGATGGGCTAGCGGGGGCCACCGGGGAGCTGTTTTTT
CDR3 protein: CASSQDGLAGATGELFF

CDR3 length: 16
J gene: TRBJ2-7
D gene: TRBD2
clone size: NA
V gene: TRBV5-4
CDR3 DNA: TGTGCCAGCAGCCCGTATGAGAGGACTAGCAAGTACGAGCAGTACTTC
CDR3 protein: CASSPYERTSKYEQYF

CDR3 length: 18
J gene: TRBJ1-4
D gene: NA
clone size: NA
V gene: TRBV7-2
CDR3 DNA: TGTGCCAGCAGCTTAGCACATCCGGGACGGCAATCTTCTAAAGGCCTTATTTTT
CDR3 protein: CASSLAHPGRQSSKGLIF

CDR3 length: 14
J gene: TRBJ2-1
D gene: TRBD1
clone size: few
V gene: TRBV28
CDR3 DNA: TGTGCCAGCAGTCCGGGACAGGACTACAATGAGCAGTTCTTC
CDR3 protein: CASSPGQDYNEQFF

CDR3 length: 16
J gene: TRBJ1-2
D gene: NA
clone size: once
V gene: TRBV19
CDR3 DNA: TGTGCCAGTAGTATGGGTGGCAGGGACTCTAACTATGGCTACACCTTC
CDR3 protein: CASSMGGRDSNYGYTF

CDR3 length: 15
J gene: TRBJ1-4
D gene: TRBD1
clone size: many
V gene: TRBV12-3/TRBV12-4
CDR3 DNA: TGTGCCAGCAGCCGCAGGGGGCGGGACCCTGAAAAACTGTTTTTT
CDR3 protein: CASSRRGRDPEKLFF

CDR3 length: 19
J gene: TRBJ2-2
D gene: TRBD2
clone size: few
V gene: TRBV5-1
CDR3 DNA: TGCGCCAGCAGCTTCCGGACTAGCGGGGGGCCCTTGAACACCGGGGAGCTGTTTTTT
CDR3 protein: CASSFRTSGGPLNTGELFF

CDR3 length: 16
J gene: TRBJ2-1
D gene: NA
clone size: many
V gene: TRBV6-2/TRBV6-3
CDR3 DNA: TGTGCCAGCAGTTACTGGTCTGGGACAAAGTACAATGAGCAGTTCTTC
CDR3 protein: CASSYWSGTKYNEQFF

CDR3 length: 13
J gene: TRBJ2-4
D gene: NA
clone size: few
V gene: TRBV6-1
CDR3 DNA: TGTGCCAGCACCCAGGGGGGGGTTAACATTCAGTACTTC
CDR3 protein: CASTQGGVNIQYF

CDR3 length: 14
J gene: TRBJ2-7
D gene: TRBD1
clone size: NA
V gene: TRBV3-1
CDR3 DNA: TGTGCCAGCAGCCTGGGGACAGGGGGCGCTGAGCAGTACTTC
CDR3 protein: CASSLGTGGAEQYF

CDR3 length: 17
J gene: TRBJ2-1
D gene: TRBD2
clone size: few
V gene: TRBV15
CDR3 DNA: TGTGCCACCAGCAGAGATCATTTCGAGCGGGGTTACAATGAGCAGTTCTTC
CDR3 protein: CATSRDHFERGYNEQFF

CDR3 length: 14
J gene: TRBJ1-6
D gene: TRBD1
clone size: NA
V gene: TRBV9
CDR3 DNA: TGTGCCAGCAGCGCGGGACAGGATAATTCACCCCTCCACTTT
CDR3 protein: CASSAGQDNSPLHF

CDR3 length: 16
J gene: TRBJ2-3
D gene: NA
clone size: NA
V gene: TRBV5-1
CDR3 DNA: TGCGCCAGCAGCCGTGCAGAGCTAGCGCGCACAGATACGCAGTATTTT
CDR3 protein: CASSRAELARTDTQYF